Presented here are 11 T cell receptor beta chains from one specimen sequenced in a study of T cells after yellow fever vaccination. TCRdb re-called the 5' RACE reads through MiXCR, storing one row per CDR3 protein. The sample contains approximately 110,000 distinct CDR3 sequences, 6% to 8% of which appear only once. The sequencing used CD4+ T cells sorted from PBMCs, collected about 10 days after the first yellow fever vaccination. These receptors all come from a man younger than 30 who received the YFV17D yellow fever vaccine.

Many counts were recorded for this clonotype. The V gene is TRBV7-9, the J gene TRBJ2-7; TRBD2 aligns across 10 bases. The CDR3 sequence is 15 residues long. The V gene end was trimmed by 5 bases and the J gene end by 5 bases; junction bases not matched to a gene: 9. Germline V gene lookup returns CDR1 SEHNR and CDR2 FQNEAQ (reference sequence). CDR3 DNA: TGTGCCAGCAGCAGGAGCGGGGGGGCCGGGAACGAGCAGTACGTC. Translated, it gives CASSRSGGAGNEQYV.

This clonotype was found many times. The CDR3, as DNA: TGCAGCGTTGGATTAACTGGAAACATTCAGTACTTC. Translation: CSVGLTGNIQYF. The V and J genes are TRBV29-1 and TRBJ2-4; D not certain. The CDR3 has 12 amino acids. Trimming removed 4 bases from V and 6 bases from J, with 10 bases in between. Germline values: CDR1 SQVTM, CDR2 ANQGSEA.

In this sample, this clonotype turned up many times. The V call is TRBV5-1, the J call TRBJ1-4, with unresolved D. Germline values: CDR1 SGHRS, CDR2 YFSETQ. Trimming removed 3 bases from V and 1 base from J, with 13 bases in between. The CDR3 runs to 16 residues. CDR3 amino acids: CASSWAARGTNEKLFF. The CDR3 nucleotides read TGCGCCAGCAGCTGGGCGGCCCGGGGAACTAATGAAAAACTGTTTTTT.

This clonotype was seen repeatedly, ten times or more. V and J are TRBV7-2 and TRBJ2-7; the D gene is possibly TRBD2 (6 bases). The CDR3 covers 12 residues. V lost 8 bases and J 6 bases, leaving 14 bases between the germline ends. From germline, CDR1 is SGHTA and CDR2 FQGNSA. The CDR3, as DNA: TGTGCCAGCGGCTCGACTAGTGTCGAGCAGTACTTC. Amino acids: CASGSTSVEQYF.

The CDR3 region is CASSWLAGGRQETQYF. The CDR3 coding sequence is TGCGCCAGCAGCTGGCTGGCGGGGGGGCGCCAAGAGACCCAGTACTTC. This chain uses TRBV5-1 with TRBJ2-5; 9 nucleotides match TRBD2. After removal of 3 bases from V and 1 base from J, the junction contained 7 bases not matched to a gene. CDR1 is SGHRS and CDR2 is YFSETQ in the germline V gene. The CDR3 consists of 16 residues.

This clonotype was found many times. The chain combines TRBV5-1 with TRBJ2-1; D remains unclear. Trimming left V 5 bases short and J 0 bases short, with 9 bases between. CDR1 and CDR2 (germline): SGHRS, YFSETQ. This CDR3 has 14 residues. Written as DNA, the CDR3 is TGCGCCAGCAGGGGTCCAAGCTCCTACAATGAGCAGTTCTTC. Translation: CASRGPSSYNEQFF.

This clonotype was counted ten times or more. The chain uses TRBV4-1 and TRBJ1-6; unclear D gene. V was clipped by 5 bases and J by 10 bases, with 12 bases between them. CDR1 and CDR2 (germline): MGHRA, YSYEKL. The CDR3 sequence is 13 residues long. CDR3 DNA: TGCGCCAGCAGCAGCGGTCCAGACTCACCCCTCCACTTT. Its translation is CASSSGPDSPLHF.

This clonotype was observed many times. The chain links TRBV6-5 to TRBJ2-5; D uncertain. The CDR3 contains 14 residues. V was trimmed by 0 bases and J by 3 bases, leaving 8 bases between them. Germline CDR1 reads MNHEY; CDR2 reads SVGAGI. The CDR3 DNA reads as TGTGCCAGCAGTTACTCGGCCAGAGAAGAGACCCAGTACTTC. Amino acid sequence: CASSYSAREETQYF.

This clonotype was seen a handful of times. The J gene is TRBJ1-6, the V gene TRBV6-5, with D hard to call. Germline CDR1 reads MNHEY; CDR2 reads SVGAGI. This CDR3 spans 15 amino acids. V lost 2 bases and J 2 bases, leaving 7 bases between the germline ends. CDR3 nucleotides: TGTGCCAGCAGTTACGGGGAGCCCTATAATTCACCCCTCCACTTT. Amino acid sequence: CASSYGEPYNSPLHF.

This clonotype appeared many times. The chain employs TRBV5-6 and TRBJ1-6; 7 bases line up with TRBD1. The CDR3 has 15 amino acids. The germline V gene has CDR1 SGHDT and CDR2 YYEEEE. V trimming: 3 bases; J trimming: 7 bases; junction bases outside the gene matches: 7. The CDR3 protein is CASSWETGRNSPLHF. The CDR3 nucleotides are TGTGCCAGCAGCTGGGAGACAGGGCGAAATTCACCCCTCCACTTT.

The table lists this clonotype with many counts. The junction does not match germline at one end; this may be a read error. The chain employs TRBV12-3 or TRBV12-4 and TRBJ1-2; D may be TRBD1 (5 bases). The CDR3 spans 12 residues. DNA of the CDR3: TGTGCCAGCAGTTTACCCCCGGGACCTCCCGACTTC. Amino acids: CASSLPPGPPDF.